This TCR beta chain stems from a study of blood T cells in healthy people across ages. Whole-study results and caveats: Age advanced and TCR beta diversity per million T cells fell, roughly linearly. Higher naive T cell percentage went strongly together with higher TCR beta diversity.

On this clonotype itself: Its matching antigen is unknown.

Primers used in a second PCR of about 7 to 11 cycles were a sample-barcoded 5' primer and a J-beta primer mix. Each CDR3 protein gets one entry after TCRdb re-called the 5' RACE reads with MiXCR. The table has about 1.7 million distinct CDR3 sequences, 28% seen once. Input material: blood. The origin of this receptor is a young woman in good health.

CDR3 amino acids: CASSRTGGGYNEQYF. CDR3 DNA sequence: TGTGCCAGCAGCCGCACGGGAGGGGGGTACAATGAGCAGTACTTC. The chain joins TRBV14 to TRBJ2-1; 8 nucleotides line up with TRBD2. The J call may not be correct, given that the DNA end is closer to TRBJ2-7. Germline CDR1 SGHDN, CDR2 FVKESK. This CDR3 has 15 residues.